A few counts support the clone carrying this T cell receptor (beta chain). V gave up 1 base and J gave up 3 bases; unmatched junction bases: 11. Germline V CDR1 and CDR2: SGHRS, YFSETQ. This CDR3 contains 18 residues. The sample originates from a study of blood T cell repertoires in COVID-19. The overall study: Spain, Italy and the United States supplied samples that represented acute and convalescent COVID-19. The cDNA or gDNA used as material had been derived from T cells, B-cell-depleted T cells, or PBMCs.

Original analysis: Scientists estimated how many nucleated cells there were by amplifying reference gene primers. Some clones are missing from TCRdb's copy, which holds only in-frame ones; the method was immunoSEQ multiplex PCR. That table furnishes V, J and clone size, whereas the DNA furnished D and trimming. Among about 200,000 clones, roughly 84% were seen once, and the ten largest hold around 5%. The TCR sequence derives from a woman older than 75 with acute or convalescent COVID-19. Sequencing input: peripheral blood. The chain employs TRBV5-1 and TRBJ2-5; 11 bases match TRBD2. As DNA, the CDR3 is TGCGCCAGCAGCTTGACACTAGCGGGAGCCCAGAGGGAAGAGACCCAGTACTTC. It translates to CASSLTLAGAQREETQYF.